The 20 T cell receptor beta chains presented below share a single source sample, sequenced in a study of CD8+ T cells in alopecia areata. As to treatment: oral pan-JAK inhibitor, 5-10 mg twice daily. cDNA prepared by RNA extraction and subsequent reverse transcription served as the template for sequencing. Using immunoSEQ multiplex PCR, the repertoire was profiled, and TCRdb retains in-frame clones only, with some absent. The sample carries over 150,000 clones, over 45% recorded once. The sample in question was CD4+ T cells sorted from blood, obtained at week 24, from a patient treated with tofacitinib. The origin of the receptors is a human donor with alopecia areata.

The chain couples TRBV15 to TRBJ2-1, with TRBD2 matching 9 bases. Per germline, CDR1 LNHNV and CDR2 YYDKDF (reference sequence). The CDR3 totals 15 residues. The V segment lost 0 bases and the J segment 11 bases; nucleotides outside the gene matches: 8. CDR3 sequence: CATSRDSASGNKQFF. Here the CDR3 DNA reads TGTGCCACCAGCAGAGATTCAGCTAGCGGGAACAAGCAGTTCTTC.

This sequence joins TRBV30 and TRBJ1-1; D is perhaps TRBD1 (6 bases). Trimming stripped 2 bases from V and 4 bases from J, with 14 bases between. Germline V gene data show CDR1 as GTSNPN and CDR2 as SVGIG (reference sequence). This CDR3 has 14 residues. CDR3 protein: CAWSSGQGITEAFF. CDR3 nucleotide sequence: TGTGCCTGGAGTTCGGGTCAGGGGATCACTGAAGCTTTCTTT.

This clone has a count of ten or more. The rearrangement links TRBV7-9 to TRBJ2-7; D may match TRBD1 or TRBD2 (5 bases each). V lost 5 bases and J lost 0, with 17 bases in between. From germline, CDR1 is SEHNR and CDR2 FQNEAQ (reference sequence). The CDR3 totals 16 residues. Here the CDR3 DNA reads TGTGCCAGCAGCCACCCACGGGGCCATAGCTCCTACGAGCAGTACTTC. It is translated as CASSHPRGHSSYEQYF.

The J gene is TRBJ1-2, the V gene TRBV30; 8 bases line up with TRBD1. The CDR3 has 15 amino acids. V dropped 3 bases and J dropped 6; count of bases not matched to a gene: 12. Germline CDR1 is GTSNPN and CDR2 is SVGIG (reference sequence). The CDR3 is CAWSESRGRTHGYTF. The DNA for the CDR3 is TGTGCCTGGAGCGAGAGCAGGGGGCGGACCCATGGCTACACCTTC.

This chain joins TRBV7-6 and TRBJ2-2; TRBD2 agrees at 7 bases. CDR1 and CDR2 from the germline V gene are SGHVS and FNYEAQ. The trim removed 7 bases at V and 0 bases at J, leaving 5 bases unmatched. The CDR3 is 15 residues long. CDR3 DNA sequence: TGTGCCAGCACCCTTGGACTAGCGAACACCGGGGAGCTGTTTTTT. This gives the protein CASTLGLANTGELFF.

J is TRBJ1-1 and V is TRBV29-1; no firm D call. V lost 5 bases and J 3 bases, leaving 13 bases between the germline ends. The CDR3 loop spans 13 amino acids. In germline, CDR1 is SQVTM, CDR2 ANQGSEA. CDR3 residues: CSVSTLVDTEAFF. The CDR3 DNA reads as TGCAGCGTTTCGACCCTGGTGGACACTGAAGCTTTCTTT.

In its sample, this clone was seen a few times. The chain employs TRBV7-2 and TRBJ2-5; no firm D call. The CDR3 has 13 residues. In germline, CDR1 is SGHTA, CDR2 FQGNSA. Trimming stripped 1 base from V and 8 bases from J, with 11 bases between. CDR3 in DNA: TGTGCCAGCAGCTTAGGCCTGGCTAAAACCCAGTACTTC. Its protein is CASSLGLAKTQYF.

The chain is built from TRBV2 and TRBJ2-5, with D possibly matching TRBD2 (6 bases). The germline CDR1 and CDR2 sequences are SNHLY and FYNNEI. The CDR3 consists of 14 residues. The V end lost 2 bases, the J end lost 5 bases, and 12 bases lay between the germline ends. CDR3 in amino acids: CASSELSREETQYF. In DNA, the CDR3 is TGTGCCAGCAGTGAACTGAGCCGGGAGGAGACCCAGTACTTC.

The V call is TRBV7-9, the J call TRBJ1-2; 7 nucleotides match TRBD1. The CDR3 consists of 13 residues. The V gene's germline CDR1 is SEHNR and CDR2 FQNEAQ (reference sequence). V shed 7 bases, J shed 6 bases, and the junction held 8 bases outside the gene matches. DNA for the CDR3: TGTGCCAGCACCCGACAGGGAGAACATGGCTACACCTTC. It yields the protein CASTRQGEHGYTF.

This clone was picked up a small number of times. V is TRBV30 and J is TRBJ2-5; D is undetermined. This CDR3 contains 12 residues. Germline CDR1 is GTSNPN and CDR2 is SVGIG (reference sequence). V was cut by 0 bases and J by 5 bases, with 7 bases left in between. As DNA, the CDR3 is TGTGCCTGGAGTGTGGCTCTGGAGACCCAGTACTTC. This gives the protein CAWSVALETQYF.

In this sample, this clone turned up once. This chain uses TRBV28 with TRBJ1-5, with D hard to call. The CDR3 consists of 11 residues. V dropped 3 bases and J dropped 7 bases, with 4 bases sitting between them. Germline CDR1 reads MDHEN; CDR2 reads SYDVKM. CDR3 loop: CASSFNQPQHF. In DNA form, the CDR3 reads TGTGCCAGCAGTTTTAACCAGCCCCAGCATTTT.

CDR3 nucleotide sequence: TGTGCCTGGGTTTACAGGGGGAACACTGAAGCTTTCTTT. Translating gives CAWVYRGNTEAFF. The chain joins TRBV30 to TRBJ1-1; 7 bases match TRBD1. Germline V CDR1 and CDR2: GTSNPN, SVGIG (reference sequence). Trimming removed 5 bases from V and 1 base from J; junction bases left unmatched: 4. The CDR3 has 13 residues.

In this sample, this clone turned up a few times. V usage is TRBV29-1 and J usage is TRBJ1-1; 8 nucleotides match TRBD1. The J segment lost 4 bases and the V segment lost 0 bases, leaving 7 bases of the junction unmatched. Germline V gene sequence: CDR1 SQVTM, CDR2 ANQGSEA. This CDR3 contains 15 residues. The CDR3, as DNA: TGCAGCGTTGAAGACCCGACAGGGGTGTCCACTGAAGCTTTCTTT. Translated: CSVEDPTGVSTEAFF. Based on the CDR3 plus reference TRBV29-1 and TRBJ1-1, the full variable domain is SAVISQKPSRDICQRGTSLTIQCQVDSQVTMMFWYRQQPGQSLTLIATANQGSEATYESGFVIDKFPISRPNLTFSTLTVSNMSPEDSSIYLCSVEDPTGVSTEAFFGQGTRLTVV.

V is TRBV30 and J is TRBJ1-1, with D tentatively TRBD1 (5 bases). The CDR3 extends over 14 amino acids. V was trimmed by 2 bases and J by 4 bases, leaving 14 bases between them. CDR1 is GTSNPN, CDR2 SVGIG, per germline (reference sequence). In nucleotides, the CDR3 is TGTGCCTGGAGTTCCAGGGCGGAAGGCACTGAAGCTTTCTTT. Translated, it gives CAWSSRAEGTEAFF.

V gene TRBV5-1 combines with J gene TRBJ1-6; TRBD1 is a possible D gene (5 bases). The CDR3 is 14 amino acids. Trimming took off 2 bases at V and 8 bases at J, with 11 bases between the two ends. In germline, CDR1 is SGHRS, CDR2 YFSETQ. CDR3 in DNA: TGCGCCAGCAGCTTCCGCAGGGCTGATTCACCCCTCCACTTT. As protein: CASSFRRADSPLHF.

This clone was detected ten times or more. The CDR3 DNA reads TGTGCCAGCAGCTATCAACAGGGCCCCTACAATGAGCAGTTCTTC. Protein product: CASSYQQGPYNEQFF. V is TRBV5-5 and J is TRBJ2-1, with a weak D call TRBD1 (6 bases). The CDR3 is 15 amino acids. With 3 bases removed from V and 2 bases from J, the gap between germline ends came to 12 bases. In germline, CDR1 is SGHKS, CDR2 YYEKEE (reference sequence).

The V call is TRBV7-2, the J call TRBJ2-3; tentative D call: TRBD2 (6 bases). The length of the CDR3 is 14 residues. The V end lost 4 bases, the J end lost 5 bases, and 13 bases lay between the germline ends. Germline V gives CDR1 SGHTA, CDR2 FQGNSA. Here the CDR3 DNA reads TGTGCCAGCAGCTCCCAGACTAGTAGAGATACGCAGTATTTT. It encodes CASSSQTSRDTQYF.

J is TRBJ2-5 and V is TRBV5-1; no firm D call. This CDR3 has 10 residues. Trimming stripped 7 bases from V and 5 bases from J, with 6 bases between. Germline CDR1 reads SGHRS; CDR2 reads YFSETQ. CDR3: CASQGETQYF. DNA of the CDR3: TGCGCCAGCCAAGGGGAGACCCAGTACTTC.

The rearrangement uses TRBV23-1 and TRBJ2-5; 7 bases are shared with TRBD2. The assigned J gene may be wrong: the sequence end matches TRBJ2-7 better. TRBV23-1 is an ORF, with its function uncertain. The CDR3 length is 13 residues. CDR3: CASSPRGGVEQYF. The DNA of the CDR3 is TGCGCCAGCAGTCCGCGGGGAGGGGTCGAGCAGTACTTC.

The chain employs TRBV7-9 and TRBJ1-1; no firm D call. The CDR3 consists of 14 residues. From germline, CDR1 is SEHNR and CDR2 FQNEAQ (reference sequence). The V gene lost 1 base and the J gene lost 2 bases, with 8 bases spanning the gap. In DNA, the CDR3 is TGTGCCAGCAGCTTAGGGGCGAGTAACACTGAAGCTTTCTTT. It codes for CASSLGASNTEAFF.